The 10 T cell receptor beta chains presented below share a single source sample, sequenced in a study of T cells in Graves' hyperthyroidism and ophthalmopathy. Researchers took RNA transcripts and amplified the TCR beta CDR3 regions from them. First-round RT-PCR with HTBI primers amplified the TCR CDR3 region. TCRdb called the multiplex PCR reads again in MiXCR, with one record for every CDR3 protein. There are 660,000 or so distinct CDR3 sequences in the sample; about 20% occur only once, and roughly a third lies in the top ten. Sequenced input: blood. The origin of the receptors is a man in his thirties or forties with Graves' ophthalmopathy.

Concerning this clonotype: A read error may be the cause here, since a much bigger clone is one base away. V gene TRBV24-1 combines with J gene TRBJ2-1; 7 bases are shared with TRBD2. This CDR3 region has 16 residues. Germline V CDR1 and CDR2: KGHDR, SFDVKD. CDR3 loop: CTTSVPRAGVGNEQFF. The DNA of the CDR3 is TGTACCACCAGTGTCCCGAGGGCGGGAGTCGGCAATGAGCAGTTCTTC.

This clonotype was seen only a few times. V and J are TRBV25-1 and TRBJ1-5, with 7 bases aligning to TRBD1. The CDR3 contains 14 residues. The V gene end was trimmed by 8 bases and the J gene end by 3 bases; junction bases not matched to a gene: 7. Germline V gene data show CDR1 as MGHDK and CDR2 as SYGVNS. CDR3 sequence reads: CASQGGGPNQPQHF. Written as DNA, the CDR3 is TGTGCCAGCCAAGGAGGGGGCCCCAATCAGCCCCAGCATTTT.

This chain joins TRBV10-3 and TRBJ2-7; a weak D match, TRBD2 (6 bases). The CDR3 covers 15 residues. From germline, CDR1 is ENHRY and CDR2 SYGVKD. V was pared by 6 bases and J by 9 bases, with 24 bases between. The CDR3 coding sequence is TGTGCCATCAGCGAGACGGAGACGACGGTGGAGGGGCAGTACTTC. Amino acids: CAISETETTVEGQYF.

A few counts support this clonotype. The CDR3, as DNA: TGTGCCTGGAGTGTACAACGAGATACGCAGTATTTT. This encodes CAWSVQRDTQYF. The rearrangement links TRBV30 to TRBJ2-3, with D hard to call. The germline CDR1 and CDR2 sequences are GTSNPN and SVGIG (reference sequence). The CDR3 is 12 residues long. V was clipped by 0 bases and J by 5 bases, with 6 bases between them. Based on the CDR3 plus reference TRBV30 and TRBJ2-3, the full variable domain is SQTIHQWPATLVQPVGSPLSLECTVEGTSNPNLYWYRQAAGRGLQLLFYSVGIGQISSEVPQNLSASRPQDRQFILSSKKLLLSDSGFYLCAWSVQRDTQYFGPGTRLTVL.

The chain couples TRBV20-1 to TRBJ2-5; D might be TRBD2 (6 bases). Per the germline V gene, CDR1 is DFQATT and CDR2 is SNEGSKA (reference sequence). There are 17 residues in the CDR3. CDR3 in DNA: TGCAGAATCCCGATGGGTAGCGGTCTTATTGGGCAAGAGACCCAGTACTTC. This sequence encodes CRIPMGSGLIGQETQYF.

V is TRBV6-1 and J is TRBJ1-1; 9 bases are a match to TRBD1. The J segment lost 5 bases and the V segment lost 3 bases, leaving 13 bases of the junction unmatched. This CDR3 has 17 amino acids. Germline CDR1 reads MNHNS; CDR2 reads SASEGT. The CDR3 here is CASSDLLGQGWRTEAFF. DNA for the CDR3: TGTGCCAGCAGTGACCTCTTGGGACAGGGATGGAGAACTGAAGCTTTCTTT.

This rearrangement joins TRBV6-5 to TRBJ2-7; 12 bases fit TRBD2. V lost 4 bases, J lost 1 base, and 8 bases stayed unmatched. Per the germline V gene, CDR1 is MNHEY and CDR2 is SVGAGI. The CDR3 consists of 17 residues. The CDR3, as DNA: TGTGCCAGCAGTTCCCTTATCGGGACTAGCGGGTCCTACGAGCAGTACTTC. It specifies CASSSLIGTSGSYEQYF.

This clonotype was found a few times. The rearrangement links TRBV27 to TRBJ2-2, with no clear D. The CDR3 sequence is 12 residues long. Germline lookup yields CDR1 MNHEY and CDR2 SMNVEV (reference sequence). Trimming pared 5 bases from V and 3 bases from J, leaving 4 bases between. CDR3 protein: CASSTHTGELFF. CDR3 nucleotide sequence: TGTGCCAGCAGTACTCACACCGGGGAGCTGTTTTTT.

This clonotype has ten or more counts. The rearrangement links TRBV2 to TRBJ2-5, with a possible D match to TRBD1 (6 bases). The germline CDR1 and CDR2 sequences are SNHLY and FYNNEI. V dropped 3 bases and J dropped 4 bases, with 9 bases sitting between them. The CDR3 length is 13 residues. CDR3 residues: CASSEGRGETQYF. In DNA form, the CDR3 reads TGTGCCAGCAGTGAGGGCAGGGGAGAGACCCAGTACTTC.

This clonotype was picked up a small number of times. The V call is TRBV6-2 or TRBV6-3, the J call TRBJ2-7, with D tentatively TRBD2 (5 bases). V gave up 10 bases and J gave up 0 bases, with 10 bases separating them. CDR3 length equals 12 residues. From germline, CDR1 is MNHEY and CDR2 SVGEGT. The DNA for the CDR3 is TGTGCCACCGAGGGATCCTCCTACGAGCAGTACTTC. Its translation is CATEGSSYEQYF.